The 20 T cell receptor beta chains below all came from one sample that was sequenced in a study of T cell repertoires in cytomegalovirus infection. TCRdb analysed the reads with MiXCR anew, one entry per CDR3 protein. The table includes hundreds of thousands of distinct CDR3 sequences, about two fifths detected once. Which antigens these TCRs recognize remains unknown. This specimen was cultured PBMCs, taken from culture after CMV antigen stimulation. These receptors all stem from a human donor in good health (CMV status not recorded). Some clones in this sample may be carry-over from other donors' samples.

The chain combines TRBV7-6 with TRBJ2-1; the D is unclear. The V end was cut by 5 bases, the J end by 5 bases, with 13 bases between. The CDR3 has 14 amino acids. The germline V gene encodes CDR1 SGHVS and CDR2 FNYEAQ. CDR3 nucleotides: TGTGCCAGCAGCCCTGGGGTGGGTAACAATGAGCAGTTCTTC. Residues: CASSPGVGNNEQFF.

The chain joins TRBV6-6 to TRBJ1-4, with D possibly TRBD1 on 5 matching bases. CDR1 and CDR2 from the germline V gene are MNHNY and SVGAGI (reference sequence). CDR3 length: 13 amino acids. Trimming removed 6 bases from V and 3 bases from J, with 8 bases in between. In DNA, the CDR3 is TGTGCCAGCAGACAGGTCTCTAATGAAAAACTGTTTTTT. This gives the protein CASRQVSNEKLFF.

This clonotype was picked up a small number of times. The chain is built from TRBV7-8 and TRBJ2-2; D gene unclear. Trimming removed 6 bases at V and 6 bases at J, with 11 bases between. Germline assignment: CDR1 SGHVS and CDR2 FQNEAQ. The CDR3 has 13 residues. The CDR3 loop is CASRPAPAGELFF. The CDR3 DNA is TGTGCCAGCAGACCCGCCCCCGCCGGGGAGCTGTTTTTT.

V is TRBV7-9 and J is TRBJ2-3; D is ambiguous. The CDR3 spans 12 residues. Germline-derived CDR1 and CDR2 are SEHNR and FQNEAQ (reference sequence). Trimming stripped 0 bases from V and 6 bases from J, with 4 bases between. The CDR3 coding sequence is TGTGCCAGCAGCTTAGCTTACGATACGCAGTATTTT. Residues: CASSLAYDTQYF. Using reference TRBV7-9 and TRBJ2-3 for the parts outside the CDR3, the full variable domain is DTGVSQNPRHKITKRGQNVTFRCDPISEHNRLYWYRQTLGQGPEFLTYFQNEAQLEKSRLLSDRFSAERPKGSFSTLEIQRTEQGDSAMYLCASSLAYDTQYFGPGTRLTVL.

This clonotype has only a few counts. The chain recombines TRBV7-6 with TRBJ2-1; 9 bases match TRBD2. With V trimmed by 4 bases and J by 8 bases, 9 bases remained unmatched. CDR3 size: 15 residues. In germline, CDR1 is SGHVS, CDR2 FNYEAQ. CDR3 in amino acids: CASSWESGRNDEQFF. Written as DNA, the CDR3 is TGTGCCAGCAGCTGGGAGAGCGGGAGGAATGATGAGCAGTTCTTC.

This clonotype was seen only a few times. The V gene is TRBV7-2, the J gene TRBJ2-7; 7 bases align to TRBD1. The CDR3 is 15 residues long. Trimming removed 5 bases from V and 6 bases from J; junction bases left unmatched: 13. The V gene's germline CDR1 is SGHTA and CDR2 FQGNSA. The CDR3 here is CASSLTYEGALEQYF. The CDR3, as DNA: TGTGCCAGCAGCCTCACCTATGAGGGGGCTCTCGAGCAGTACTTC.

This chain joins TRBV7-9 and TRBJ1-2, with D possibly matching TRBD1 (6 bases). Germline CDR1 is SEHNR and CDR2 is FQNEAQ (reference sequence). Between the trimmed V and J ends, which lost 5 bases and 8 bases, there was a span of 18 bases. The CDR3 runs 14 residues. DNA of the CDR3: TGTGCCAGCAGCCTTAGGGGGGGAGTTGGAGGCTACACCTTC. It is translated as CASSLRGGVGGYTF.

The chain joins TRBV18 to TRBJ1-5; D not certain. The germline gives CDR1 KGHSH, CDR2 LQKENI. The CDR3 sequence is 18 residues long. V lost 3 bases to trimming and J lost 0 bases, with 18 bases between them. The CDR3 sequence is CASSPAGGLSYSNQPQHF. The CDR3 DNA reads TGTGCCAGCTCACCGGCCGGAGGGCTCTCTTATAGCAATCAGCCCCAGCATTTT.

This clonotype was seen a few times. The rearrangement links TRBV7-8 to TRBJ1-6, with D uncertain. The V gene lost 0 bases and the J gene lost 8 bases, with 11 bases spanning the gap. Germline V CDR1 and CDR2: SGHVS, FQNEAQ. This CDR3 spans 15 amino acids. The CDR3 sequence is CASSLAGSGYSPLHF. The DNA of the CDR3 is TGTGCCAGCAGCTTAGCTGGGTCAGGATATTCACCCCTCCACTTT.

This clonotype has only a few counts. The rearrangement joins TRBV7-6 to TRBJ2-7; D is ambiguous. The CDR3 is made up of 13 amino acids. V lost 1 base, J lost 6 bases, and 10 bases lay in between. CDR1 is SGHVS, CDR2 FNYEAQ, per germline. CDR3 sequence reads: CASSLGTQLEQYF. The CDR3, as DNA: TGTGCCAGCAGCTTAGGGACCCAACTCGAGCAGTACTTC.

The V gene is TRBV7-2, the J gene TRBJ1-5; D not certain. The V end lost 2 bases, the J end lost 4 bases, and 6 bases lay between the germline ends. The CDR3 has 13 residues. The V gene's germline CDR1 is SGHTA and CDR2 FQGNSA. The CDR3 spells CASSLNPNQPQHF. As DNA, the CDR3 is TGTGCCAGCAGCTTAAACCCAAATCAGCCCCAGCATTTT.

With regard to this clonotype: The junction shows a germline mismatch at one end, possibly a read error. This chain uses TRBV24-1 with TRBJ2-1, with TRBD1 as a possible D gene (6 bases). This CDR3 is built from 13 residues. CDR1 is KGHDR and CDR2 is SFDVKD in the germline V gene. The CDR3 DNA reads TGTGCGACCAGTGATAGCAGGGGAATAGGGCAGTTCTTC. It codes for CATSDSRGIGQFF.

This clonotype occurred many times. The CDR3 bases are TGTGCCAGCAGCTCCCTTTTGTGGGGGCGGTTCGCGGCGGAGACCCAGTACTTC. It codes for CASSSLLWGRFAAETQYF. The chain uses TRBV7-2 and TRBJ2-5; the D gene is possibly TRBD1 (6 bases). Germline lookup yields CDR1 SGHTA and CDR2 FQGNSA. The ends were cut back, 4 bases at V and 5 bases at J, with 26 bases in the middle. The CDR3 length is 18 residues.

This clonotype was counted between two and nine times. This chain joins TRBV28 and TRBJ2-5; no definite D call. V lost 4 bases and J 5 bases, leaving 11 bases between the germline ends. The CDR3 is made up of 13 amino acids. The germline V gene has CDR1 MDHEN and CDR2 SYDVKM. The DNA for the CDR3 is TGTGCCAGCAGTTCCATGGTCCGGGAGACCCAGTACTTC. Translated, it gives CASSSMVRETQYF.

The chain's CDR3 is CASSLGTGFSGHYEQYF. The CDR3 DNA is TGTGCCAGCAGCTTAGGGACAGGATTCTCCGGACACTACGAGCAGTACTTC. This sequence joins TRBV7-9 and TRBJ2-7; TRBD1 agrees at 7 bases. The germline V gene has CDR1 SEHNR and CDR2 FQNEAQ (reference sequence). The V gene end was trimmed by 1 base and the J gene end by 3 bases; junction bases not matched to a gene: 12. The CDR3 has 17 residues.

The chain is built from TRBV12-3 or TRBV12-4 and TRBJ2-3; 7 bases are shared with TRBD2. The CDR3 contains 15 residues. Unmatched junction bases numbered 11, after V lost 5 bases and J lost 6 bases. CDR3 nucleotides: TGTGCCAGCAGTCCCTCAGGCGGGAGCAAGGATACGCAGTATTTT. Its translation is CASSPSGGSKDTQYF.

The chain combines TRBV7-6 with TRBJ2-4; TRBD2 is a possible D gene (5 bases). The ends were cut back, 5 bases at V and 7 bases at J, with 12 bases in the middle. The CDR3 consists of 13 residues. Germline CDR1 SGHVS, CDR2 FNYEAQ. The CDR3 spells CASSPDQRNIQYF. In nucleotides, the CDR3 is TGTGCCAGCAGCCCCGACCAGCGGAACATTCAGTACTTC.

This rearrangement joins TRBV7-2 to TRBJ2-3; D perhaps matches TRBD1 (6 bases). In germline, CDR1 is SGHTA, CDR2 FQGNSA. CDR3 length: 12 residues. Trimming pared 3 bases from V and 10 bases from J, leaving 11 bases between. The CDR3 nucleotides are TGTGCCAGCAGCTTCCCAGGGGTTCCGCAGTATTTT. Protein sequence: CASSFPGVPQYF.

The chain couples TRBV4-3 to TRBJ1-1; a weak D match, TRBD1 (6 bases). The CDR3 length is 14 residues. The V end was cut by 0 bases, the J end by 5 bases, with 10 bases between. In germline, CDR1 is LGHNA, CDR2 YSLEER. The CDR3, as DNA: TGCGCCAGCAGCCAAGATCGGGGGCGGACTGAAGCTTTCTTT. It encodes CASSQDRGRTEAFF.

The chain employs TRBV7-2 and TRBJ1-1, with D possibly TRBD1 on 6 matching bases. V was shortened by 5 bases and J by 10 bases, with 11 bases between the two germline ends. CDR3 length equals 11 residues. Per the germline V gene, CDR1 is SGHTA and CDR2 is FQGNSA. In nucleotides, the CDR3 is TGTGCCAGCAGCACAGGGCTCGTAGCTTTCTTT. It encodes CASSTGLVAFF.